These 14 T cell receptor beta chains were all obtained from the same sample, sequenced in a study of blood T cells in healthy people across ages. A second PCR, run for roughly 7 to 11 cycles, used a sample-barcoded 5' primer plus a J-beta primer mix. TCRdb reprocessed the 5' RACE reads via MiXCR and lists one record per CDR3 protein. The repertoire holds over 1,300,000 distinct CDR3 sequences, with around 55% as singletons. The sample consisted of blood. The receptors originated from a man in his late teens or twenties in good health.

This chain joins TRBV10-3 and TRBJ1-2; D gene unclear. The V gene lost 2 bases and the J gene lost 6 bases, with 19 bases spanning the gap. The CDR3 consists of 16 residues. CDR1 ENHRY and CDR2 SYGVKD come from the germline V gene. CDR3 sequence (DNA): TGTGCCATCAGTGAGGCACGGGTTCCAAGCCTGCATGGCTACACCTTC. It codes for CAISEARVPSLHGYTF.

This clonotype was detected only a few times. The CDR3 loop reads CASTTDGPTTHEQYF. For the CDR3, the DNA is TGTGCCAGCACTACGGACGGCCCTACTACCCACGAGCAGTACTTC. This chain joins TRBV2 and TRBJ2-5; no reliable D call. The assigned J gene may be wrong: the sequence end matches TRBJ2-7 better. In germline, CDR1 is SNHLY, CDR2 FYNNEI. There are 15 residues in the CDR3.

The chain couples TRBV12-3 or TRBV12-4 to TRBJ1-2; a weak D match, TRBD1 (6 bases). The CDR3 spans 15 residues. The V gene lost 5 bases and the J gene lost 8 bases, with 21 bases spanning the gap. The CDR3 DNA sequence: TGTGCCAGCAGTCACGGCAGAGGGACACTGGGGGGCTACACCTTC. Encoded protein: CASSHGRGTLGGYTF.

This rearrangement joins TRBV27 to TRBJ2-3; weak D call: TRBD1 (6 bases). The CDR3 has 15 amino acids. V was shortened by 4 bases and J by 0 bases, with 11 bases between the two germline ends. Germline V lookup: CDR1 MNHEY, CDR2 SMNVEV (reference sequence). The CDR3 is CASSWGQLSTDTQYF. CDR3 nucleotides: TGTGCCAGCAGTTGGGGACAATTGAGCACAGATACGCAGTATTTT.

This clonotype has just a few counts. The V and J genes are TRBV5-1 and TRBJ2-2; D might be TRBD2 (6 bases). V dropped 7 bases and J dropped 4 bases, with 20 bases sitting between them. Germline CDR1 reads SGHRS; CDR2 reads YFSETQ. The CDR3 spans 16 residues. The CDR3 DNA follows: TGCGCCAGCCGCCCGATAGCGGAGGGACCCACCGGGGAGCTGTTTTTT. Amino acid sequence: CASRPIAEGPTGELFF.

This clonotype showed up just once. Mismatch with germline at one junction end may stem from a read error. DNA for the CDR3: TGCGCCAGCAACTTGGGGGACAGATACGAGCAGTACTTC. It encodes CASNLGDRYEQYF. The rearrangement uses TRBV5-1 and TRBJ2-4; 7 nucleotides line up with TRBD1. The J call is uncertain, as TRBJ2-7 better fits the DNA end. CDR1 and CDR2 from the germline V gene are SGHRS and YFSETQ. The CDR3 contains 13 residues.

This chain links TRBV4-2 with TRBJ2-7, with 8 bases that match TRBD2. With V trimmed by 0 bases and J by 6 bases, 7 bases remained unmatched. This CDR3 region has 15 residues. CDR1 is LGHNA, CDR2 YNFKEQ, per germline. CDR3 amino acids: CASSQDPASGREQYF. In DNA, the CDR3 is TGTGCCAGCAGCCAAGATCCGGCTAGCGGGCGCGAGCAGTACTTC.

The chain couples TRBV27 to TRBJ2-1, with D tentatively TRBD2 (6 bases). Trimming cost V 5 bases and J 4 bases, with 15 bases left between them. The CDR3 loop spans 15 amino acids. The germline gives CDR1 MNHEY, CDR2 SMNVEV (reference sequence). CDR3 nucleotide sequence: TGTGCCAGCAGTCCGGGTGGAGGGGAGTACAATGAGCAGTTCTTC. This encodes CASSPGGGEYNEQFF.

V and J are TRBV5-4 and TRBJ2-1; TRBD2 agrees at 11 bases. This CDR3 is built from 17 residues. V was pared by 0 bases and J by 4 bases, with 6 bases of the junction left unmatched. Germline CDR1 is SGHNT and CDR2 is YYREEE (reference sequence). CDR3: CASSLDTSGGRYNEQFF. Here the CDR3 DNA reads TGTGCCAGCAGCTTGGACACTAGCGGGGGCCGTTACAATGAGCAGTTCTTC.

This clonotype was seen a few times. The chain employs TRBV29-1 and TRBJ2-3, with D uncertain. This CDR3 has 12 residues. V was clipped by 0 bases and J by 5 bases, with 6 bases between them. Germline CDR1 and CDR2: SQVTM and ANQGSEA. The DNA of the CDR3 is TGCAGCGTTGAAGAACTACTAGATACGCAGTATTTT. This gives the protein CSVEELLDTQYF.

This chain joins TRBV5-1 and TRBJ2-1; possible D gene TRBD1, 5 bases. There are 14 residues in the CDR3. The V and J ends lost 0 bases and 6 bases respectively, with 10 bases between them. Per germline, CDR1 SGHRS and CDR2 YFSETQ. The CDR3 bases are TGCGCCAGCAGCTTGGAGCCAGGGATCAATGAGCAGTTCTTC. Encoded protein: CASSLEPGINEQFF. The full variable domain, completed using reference TRBV5-1 and TRBJ2-1, is KAGVTQTPRYLIKTRGQQVTLSCSPISGHRSVSWYQQTPGQGLQFLFEYFSETQRNKGNFPGRFSGRQFSNSRSEMNVSTLELGDSALYLCASSLEPGINEQFFGPGTRLTVL.

The chain couples TRBV20-1 to TRBJ2-4; 7 nucleotides agree with TRBD2. The J call could be wrong; TRBJ2-7 is a better fit for the DNA end. Germline V gene lookup returns CDR1 DFQATT and CDR2 SNEGSKA (reference sequence). This CDR3 is built from 12 residues. CDR3: CSARKRGLEQYF. The CDR3 DNA reads TGCAGTGCTAGAAAGCGGGGACTCGAGCAGTACTTC.

The chain joins TRBV12-3 or TRBV12-4 to TRBJ2-1; D is uncertain. The germline V and J ends were trimmed by 8 bases and 7 bases, with 12 bases remaining between them. This CDR3 region has 12 residues. This CDR3 is CASGGNSNEQFF. Written as DNA, the CDR3 is TGTGCCAGCGGCGGCAACTCGAATGAGCAGTTCTTC.

V usage is TRBV20-1 and J usage is TRBJ2-1, with a weak D call TRBD1 (6 bases). The CDR3 has 14 residues. V was shortened by 6 bases and J by 5 bases, with 17 bases between the two germline ends. Germline loops: CDR1 DFQATT, CDR2 SNEGSKA (reference sequence). The CDR3 sequence is CSAKGGDWNNEQFF. The CDR3 DNA is TGCAGTGCCAAAGGGGGAGATTGGAACAATGAGCAGTTCTTC.